The clone carrying this TCR beta chain was seen more than once but under ten times. Its antigen remains unidentified. The entry originates in a study of T cell repertoires in cytomegalovirus infection. Across the whole study: CMV epitopes that were recently identified and HLA-C-restricted were used alongside well-studied HLA-B-restricted ones. Broader study findings: Predominance within the ex vivo response was attributable to HLA-C-restricted CMV-specific TCR beta clonotypes. Cumulative frequency (of public TCR beta family members) identified carriers of CMV plus the relevant HLA.

Each CDR3 protein is one row after TCRdb ran MiXCR on the reads. The table has hundreds of thousands of distinct CDR3 sequences, about 42% seen once. The junction had 8 bases not matched to a gene; V was cut back by 6 bases and J by 7 bases. The CDR3 covers 13 residues. The chain links TRBV12-3 or TRBV12-4 to TRBJ1-2; 7 positions agree with TRBD1. The source material was cultured PBMCs, sampled from culture after CMV antigen stimulation. The sequence was collected from a human donor in good health (CMV status not recorded). Some clones in this sample may be carry-over from other donors' samples. The DNA of the CDR3 is TGTGCCAGCAGCTATGACAGGGTGCCTGGCTACACCTTC. Protein product: CASSYDRVPGYTF.